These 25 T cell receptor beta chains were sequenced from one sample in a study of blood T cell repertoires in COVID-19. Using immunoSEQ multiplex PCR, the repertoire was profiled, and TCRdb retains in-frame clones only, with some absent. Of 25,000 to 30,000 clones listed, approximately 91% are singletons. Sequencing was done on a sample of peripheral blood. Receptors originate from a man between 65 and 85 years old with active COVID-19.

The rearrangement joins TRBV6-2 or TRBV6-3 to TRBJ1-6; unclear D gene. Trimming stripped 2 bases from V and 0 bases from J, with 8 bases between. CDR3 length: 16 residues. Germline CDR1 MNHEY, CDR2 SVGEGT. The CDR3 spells CASSYTESSYNSPLHF. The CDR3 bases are TGTGCCAGCAGTTACACCGAGAGCTCCTATAATTCACCCCTCCACTTT.

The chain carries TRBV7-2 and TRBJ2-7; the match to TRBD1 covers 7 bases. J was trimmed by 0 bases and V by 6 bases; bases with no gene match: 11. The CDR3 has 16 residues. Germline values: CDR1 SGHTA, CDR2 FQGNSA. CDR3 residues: CASRSQRDSNSYEQYF. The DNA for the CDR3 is TGTGCCAGCAGGTCCCAACGGGACAGCAACTCCTACGAGCAGTACTTC.

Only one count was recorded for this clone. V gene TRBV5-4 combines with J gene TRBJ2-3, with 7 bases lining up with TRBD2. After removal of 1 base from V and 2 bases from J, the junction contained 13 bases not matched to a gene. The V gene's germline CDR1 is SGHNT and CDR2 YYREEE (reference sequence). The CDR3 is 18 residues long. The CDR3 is CASSLMLLATAPTDTQYF. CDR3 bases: TGTGCCAGCAGCTTGATGTTACTAGCGACGGCTCCCACAGATACGCAGTATTTT.

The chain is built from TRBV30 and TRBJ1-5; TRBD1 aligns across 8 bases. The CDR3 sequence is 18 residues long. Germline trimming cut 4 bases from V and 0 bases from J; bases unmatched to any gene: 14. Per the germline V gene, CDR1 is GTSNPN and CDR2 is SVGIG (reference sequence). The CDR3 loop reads CAWTPGTGGNPSNQPQHF. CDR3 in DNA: TGTGCCTGGACCCCAGGGACAGGAGGGAACCCTAGCAATCAGCCCCAGCATTTT.

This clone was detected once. The CDR3 region is CASLAGGLNTEAFF. For the CDR3, the DNA is TGTGCCAGCCTAGCTGGTGGGTTGAACACTGAAGCTTTCTTT. The chain has TRBV25-1 and TRBJ1-1; D not certain. Germline V gene sequence: CDR1 MGHDK, CDR2 SYGVNS. V shed 8 bases and J shed 0 bases, with 13 bases lying between them. The CDR3 loop spans 14 amino acids. Looking up the rest from reference TRBV25-1 and TRBJ1-1 gives the full variable domain: EADIYQTPRYLVIGTGKKITLECSQTMGHDKMYWYQQDPGMELHLIHYSYGVNSTEKGDLSSESTVSRIRTEHFPLTLESARPSHTSQYLCASLAGGLNTEAFFGQGTRLTVV.

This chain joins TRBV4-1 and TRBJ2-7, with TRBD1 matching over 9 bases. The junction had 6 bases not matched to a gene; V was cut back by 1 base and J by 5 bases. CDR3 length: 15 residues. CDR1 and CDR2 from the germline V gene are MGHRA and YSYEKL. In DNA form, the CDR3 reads TGCGCCAGCAGCCAAGCCGGGACAGGGAGGGACGAGCAGTACTTC. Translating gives CASSQAGTGRDEQYF.

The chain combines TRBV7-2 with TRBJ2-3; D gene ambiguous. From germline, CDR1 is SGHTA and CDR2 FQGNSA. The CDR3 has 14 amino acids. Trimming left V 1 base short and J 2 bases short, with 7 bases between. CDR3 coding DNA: TGTGCCAGCAGCTTAGGAGCTGCCACAGATACGCAGTATTTT. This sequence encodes CASSLGAATDTQYF.

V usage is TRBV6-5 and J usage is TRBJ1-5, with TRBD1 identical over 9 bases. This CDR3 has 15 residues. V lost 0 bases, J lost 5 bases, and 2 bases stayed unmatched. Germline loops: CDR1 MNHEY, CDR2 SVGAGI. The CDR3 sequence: CASSYSRQGDQPQHF. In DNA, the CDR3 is TGTGCCAGCAGTTACTCGCGACAGGGGGATCAGCCCCAGCATTTT.

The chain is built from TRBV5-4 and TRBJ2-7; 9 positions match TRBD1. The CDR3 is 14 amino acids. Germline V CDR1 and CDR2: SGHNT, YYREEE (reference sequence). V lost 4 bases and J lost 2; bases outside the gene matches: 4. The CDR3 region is CASSARDRAYEQYF. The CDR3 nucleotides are TGTGCCAGCAGCGCGCGGGACAGGGCCTACGAGCAGTACTTC.

CDR3 in DNA: TGCAGTGCTAGGGCCAGAAACGAGCAGTACTTC. Translated: CSARARNEQYF. The genes are TRBV20-1 and TRBJ2-7, with no clear D. Germline V gene lookup returns CDR1 DFQATT and CDR2 SNEGSKA (reference sequence). The germline V and J ends were trimmed by 3 bases and 5 bases, with 8 bases remaining between them. The CDR3 length is 11 residues.

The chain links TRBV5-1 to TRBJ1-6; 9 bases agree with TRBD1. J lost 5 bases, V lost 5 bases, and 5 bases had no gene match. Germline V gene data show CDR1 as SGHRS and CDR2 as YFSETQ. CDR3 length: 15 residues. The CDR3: CASRPGQGDNSPLHF. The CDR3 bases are TGCGCCAGCAGGCCGGGACAGGGAGATAATTCACCCCTCCACTTT.

The CDR3 DNA sequence: TGTGCCAGCAGCCTCCGGGAAAAAATTAACACCGGGGAGCTGTTTTTT. Translating gives CASSLREKINTGELFF. V gene TRBV11-1 combines with J gene TRBJ2-2, with a tentative D call TRBD2 (5 bases). The V gene lost 5 bases and the J gene lost 2 bases, with 15 bases spanning the gap. Looked up from germline, CDR1 is SGHAT and CDR2 is FQDESV (reference sequence). The CDR3 sequence is 16 residues long.

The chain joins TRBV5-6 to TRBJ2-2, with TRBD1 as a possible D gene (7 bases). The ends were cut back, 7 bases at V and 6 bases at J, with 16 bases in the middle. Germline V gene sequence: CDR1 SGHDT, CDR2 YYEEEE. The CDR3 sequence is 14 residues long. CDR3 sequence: CASRRGLGSGELFF. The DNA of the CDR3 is TGTGCCAGCCGGAGGGGGCTTGGATCCGGGGAGCTGTTTTTT.

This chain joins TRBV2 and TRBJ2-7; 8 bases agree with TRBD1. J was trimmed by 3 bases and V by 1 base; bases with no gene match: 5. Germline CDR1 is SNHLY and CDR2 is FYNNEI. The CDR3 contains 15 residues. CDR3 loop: CASSEGTGIFYEQYF. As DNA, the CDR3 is TGTGCCAGCAGTGAAGGGACAGGGATTTTCTACGAGCAGTACTTC.

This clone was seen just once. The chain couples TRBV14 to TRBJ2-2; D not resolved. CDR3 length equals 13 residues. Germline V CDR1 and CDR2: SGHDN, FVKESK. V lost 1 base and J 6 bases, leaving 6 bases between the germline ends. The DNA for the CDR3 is TGTGCCAGCAGCCAAGTCTATGCCGGGGAGCTGTTTTTT. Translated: CASSQVYAGELFF.

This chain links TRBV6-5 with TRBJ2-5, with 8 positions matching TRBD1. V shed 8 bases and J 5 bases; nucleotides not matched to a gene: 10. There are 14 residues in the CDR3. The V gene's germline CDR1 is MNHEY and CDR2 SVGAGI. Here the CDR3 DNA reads TGTGCCAGCTTCTCGGGCAGGGGGCTTGAGACCCAGTACTTC. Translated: CASFSGRGLETQYF.

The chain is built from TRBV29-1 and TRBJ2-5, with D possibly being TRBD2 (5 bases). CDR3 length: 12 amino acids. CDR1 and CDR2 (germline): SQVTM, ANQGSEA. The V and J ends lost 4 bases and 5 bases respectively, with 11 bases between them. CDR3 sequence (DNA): TGCAGCGTTGTCTCCAGAGGGGAGACCCAGTACTTC. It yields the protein CSVVSRGETQYF.

The CDR3 DNA reads as TGTGCCAGCAGCTCAGGTGAAAACATTCAGTACTTC. Its translation: CASSSGENIQYF. The chain joins TRBV2 to TRBJ2-4; D is ambiguous. The CDR3 consists of 12 residues. CDR1 is SNHLY, CDR2 FYNNEI, per germline. With 6 bases removed from V and 5 bases from J, the gap between germline ends came to 8 bases.

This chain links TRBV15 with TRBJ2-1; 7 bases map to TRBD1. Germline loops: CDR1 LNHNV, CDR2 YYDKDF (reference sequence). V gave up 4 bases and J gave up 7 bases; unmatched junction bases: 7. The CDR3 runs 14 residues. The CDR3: CATSTRDSENEQFF. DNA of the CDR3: TGTGCCACCAGCACAAGGGACAGCGAAAATGAGCAGTTCTTC. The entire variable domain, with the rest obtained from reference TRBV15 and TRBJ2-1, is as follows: DAMVIQNPRYQVTQFGKPVTLSCSQTLNHNVMYWYQQKSSQAPKLLFHYYDKDFNNEADTPDNFQSRRPNTSFCFLDIRSPGLGDTAMYLCATSTRDSENEQFFGPGTRLTVL.

The CDR3 reads CASRETEIHTGELFF. CDR3 bases: TGCGCCAGCAGAGAGACAGAAATTCACACCGGGGAGCTGTTTTTT. The chain joins TRBV5-1 to TRBJ2-2; D is possibly TRBD1 (5 bases). Deletions cut 5 bases from V and 3 bases from J, with 14 bases between. The germline V gene has CDR1 SGHRS and CDR2 YFSETQ. The CDR3 sequence is 15 residues long.

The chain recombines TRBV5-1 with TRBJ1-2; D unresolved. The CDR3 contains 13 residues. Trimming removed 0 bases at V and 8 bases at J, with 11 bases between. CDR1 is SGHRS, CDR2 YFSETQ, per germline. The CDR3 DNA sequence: TGCGCCAGCAGCTTGGGCGGGGATCGGGGCTACACCTTC. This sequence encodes CASSLGGDRGYTF.

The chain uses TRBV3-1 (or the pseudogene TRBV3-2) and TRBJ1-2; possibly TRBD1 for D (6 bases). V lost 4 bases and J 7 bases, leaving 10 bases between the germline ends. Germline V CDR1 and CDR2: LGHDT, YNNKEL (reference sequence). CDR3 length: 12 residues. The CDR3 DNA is TGTGCCAGCAGCCGCCAGGGGTCTGGCTACACCTTC. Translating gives CASSRQGSGYTF.

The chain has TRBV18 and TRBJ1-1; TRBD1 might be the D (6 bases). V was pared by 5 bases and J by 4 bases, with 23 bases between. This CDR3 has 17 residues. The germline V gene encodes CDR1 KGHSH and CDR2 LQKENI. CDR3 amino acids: CASSRTGQGYEGTEAFF. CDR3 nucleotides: TGTGCCAGCTCAAGAACAGGGCAGGGCTACGAGGGCACTGAAGCTTTCTTT.

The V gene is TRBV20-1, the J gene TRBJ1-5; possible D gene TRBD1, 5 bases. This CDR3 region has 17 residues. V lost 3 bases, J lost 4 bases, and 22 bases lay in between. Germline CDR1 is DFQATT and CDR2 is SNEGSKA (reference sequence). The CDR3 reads CSASYTGVGRTNQPQHF. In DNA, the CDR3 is TGCAGTGCTAGTTATACGGGGGTGGGGCGCACTAATCAGCCCCAGCATTTT.

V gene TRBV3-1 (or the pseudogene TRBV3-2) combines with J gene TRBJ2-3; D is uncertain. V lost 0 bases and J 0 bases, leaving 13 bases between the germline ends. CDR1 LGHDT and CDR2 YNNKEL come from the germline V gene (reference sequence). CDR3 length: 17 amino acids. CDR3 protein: CASSQDLGGASTDTQYF. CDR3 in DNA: TGTGCCAGCAGCCAAGATCTTGGCGGAGCGAGCACAGATACGCAGTATTTT.